These T cell receptor beta chains were read from a single sample in a study of blood T cell repertoires in COVID-19. The assay was immunoSEQ multiplex PCR, and TCRdb's table has in-frame clones only and misses some. Of roughly 360,000 clones in the sample, around 86% were seen once. The sequencing input was PBMCs or T cells enriched from blood (not recorded which). The receptor source for this set is a woman aged 45 to 65 who had recovered from COVID-19. CDR3s include the opening cysteine and the closing phenylalanine or tryptophan. D genes are given only for firm matches. The listing skips clone size in some rows; elsewhere it reads once, few, many or a size class.

D: .
length: 17
size: .
V: TRBV3-1/TRBV3-2
J: TRBJ1-4
DNA: TGTGCCAGCAGCTCACATCAAGACAATTCGGGGTACGAAAAACTGTTTTTT
CDR3: CASSSHQDNSGYEKLFF

D: .
length: 13
size: .
V: TRBV6-5
J: TRBJ1-1
DNA: TGTGCCAGCAGTTCTTTCCGGGACTTTGAAGCTTTCTTT
CDR3: CASSSFRDFEAFF

D: .
length: 13
size: .
V: TRBV12-3/TRBV12-4
J: TRBJ1-1
DNA: TGTGCCAGCAGCCTCGACGGGAACCTGCTCAAATTCTTT
CDR3: CASSLDGNLLKFF

D: .
length: 13
size: .
V: TRBV10-3
J: TRBJ1-4
DNA: TGTGCCATCAGTGAGGGACAGAGTGAAAAACTGTTTTTT
CDR3: CAISEGQSEKLFF

D: TRBD1
length: 16
size: .
V: TRBV27
J: TRBJ1-6
DNA: TGTGCCAGCAGTTCGCCCGGACAGGGGGCAAATTCACCCCTCCACTTT
CDR3: CASSSPGQGANSPLHF

D: .
length: 16
size: .
V: TRBV7-2
J: TRBJ1-5
DNA: TGTGCCAGCAGCTTAGTAGGCTCTAGGAGCAATCAGCCCCAGCATTTT
CDR3: CASSLVGSRSNQPQHF

D: TRBD1
length: 14
size: .
V: TRBV10-3
J: TRBJ1-2
DNA: TGTGCCATCACCCCGACAGGGGGCAAGGATGGCTACACCTTC
CDR3: CAITPTGGKDGYTF

D: .
length: 15
size: .
V: TRBV12-5
J: TRBJ2-5
DNA: TGTGCTAGTGGTTTCTGGGGCCCCGGCCAAGAGACCCAGTACTTC
CDR3: CASGFWGPGQETQYF

D: .
length: 13
size: .
V: TRBV7-3
J: TRBJ2-2
DNA: TGTGCCAGCAGCTTTACTCACACCGGGGAGCTGTTTTTT
CDR3: CASSFTHTGELFF

D: .
length: 12
size: few
V: TRBV5-1
J: TRBJ1-2
DNA: TGCGCCAGCAGCTTGACCACAGGGGGCTACACCTTC
CDR3: CASSLTTGGYTF

D: TRBD1
length: 15
size: .
V: TRBV6-5
J: TRBJ2-7
DNA: TGTGCCAGCAGCCCGACCGGGACAGGGGTGGACGAGCAGTACTTC
CDR3: CASSPTGTGVDEQYF

D: .
length: 15
size: .
V: TRBV2
J: TRBJ2-1
DNA: TGTGCCAGCAGTTCAGGGGCCCGCTCCTACAATGAGCAGTTCTTC
CDR3: CASSSGARSYNEQFF

D: TRBD1
length: 15
size: .
V: TRBV5-1
J: TRBJ1-2
DNA: TGCGCCAGCAGCTTAGGTTCGGGACAGCAGTATGGCTACACCTTC
CDR3: CASSLGSGQQYGYTF

D: TRBD1
length: 11
size: .
V: TRBV29-1
J: TRBJ1-1
DNA: TGCAGCGGGCGGGGACAGGGTGAAGCTTTCTTT
CDR3: CSGRGQGEAFF

D: TRBD2
length: 17
size: .
V: TRBV3-1/TRBV3-2
J: TRBJ2-1
DNA: TGTGCCAGCAGCCAAGATAGGACGAGCGGGAGGCTGTATGAGCAGTTCTTC
CDR3: CASSQDRTSGRLYEQFF

D: .
length: 15
size: .
V: TRBV6-5
J: TRBJ2-1
DNA: TGTGCCAGCAGTTACTCGGGCCTCCCTCGAAATGAGCAGTTCTTC
CDR3: CASSYSGLPRNEQFF

D: .
length: 15
size: .
V: TRBV15
J: TRBJ1-2
DNA: TGTGCCACCAGCAGAGATCCCGGGCGGACTGCCGGCTACACCTTC
CDR3: CATSRDPGRTAGYTF

D: .
length: 14
size: .
V: TRBV9
J: TRBJ1-1
DNA: TGTGCCAGCAGCGTAGAGGGGGTGGCCGCTGAAGCTTTCTTT
CDR3: CASSVEGVAAEAFF

D: .
length: 15
size: .
V: TRBV19
J: TRBJ1-5
DNA: TGTGCCACCTCCCTGGGAGGGGTTGACAATCAGCCCCAGCATTTT
CDR3: CATSLGGVDNQPQHF

D: TRBD2
length: 23
size: .
V: TRBV28
J: TRBJ2-7
DNA: TGTGCCAGCAGTTTATTGGAGGGGAGATTTAGGGGGAGTGGGCTAGCGGGAATCTACGAGCAGTACTTC
CDR3: CASSLLEGRFRGSGLAGIYEQYF

D: .
length: 13
size: .
V: TRBV28
J: TRBJ2-5
DNA: TGTGCCAGCAGTTTCTCAGGATTTAAGACCCAGTACTTC
CDR3: CASSFSGFKTQYF

D: .
length: 12
size: .
V: TRBV3-1/TRBV3-2
J: TRBJ1-4
DNA: TGTGCCAGCAGGGGTGTCGGGGAAAAACTGTTTTTT
CDR3: CASRGVGEKLFF

D: .
length: 12
size: medium-sized
V: TRBV7-9
J: TRBJ1-1
DNA: TGTGCCAGCAGCTTAGTGAGCACTGAAGCTTTCTTT
CDR3: CASSLVSTEAFF

D: .
length: 14
size: once
V: TRBV7-8
J: TRBJ2-7
DNA: TGTGCCAGCAGCCCGTCTCGGGTTTCCTACGAGCAGTACTTC
CDR3: CASSPSRVSYEQYF

D: .
length: 14
size: few
V: TRBV11-3
J: TRBJ2-7
DNA: TGTGCCAGCAGGAGGGTAGGAGCCGGGTTGGAGCAGTACTTC
CDR3: CASRRVGAGLEQYF

D: .
length: 17
size: .
V: TRBV19
J: TRBJ1-6
DNA: TGTGCCAGTAGTATGTTCGGGACATCCTCCTATAATTCACCCCTCCACTTT
CDR3: CASSMFGTSSYNSPLHF

D: TRBD1
length: 12
size: .
V: TRBV3-1/TRBV3-2
J: TRBJ2-4
DNA: TGTGCCAGCAGCCAAGCCGACAGGGGGCTGTCCTTC
CDR3: CASSQADRGLSF

D: .
length: 13
size: few
V: TRBV11-2
J: TRBJ1-1
DNA: TGTGCCAGCAGCTTAGGTCTCAGAACTGAAGCTTTCTTT
CDR3: CASSLGLRTEAFF

D: .
length: 15
size: few
V: TRBV13
J: TRBJ2-3
DNA: TGTGCCAGCAGCTTAGGTTTGTCAAGCACAGATACGCAGTATTTT
CDR3: CASSLGLSSTDTQYF

D: TRBD2
length: 16
size: .
V: TRBV30
J: TRBJ2-7
DNA: TGTGCCTGGAGTGTAACTAGCGGGAGGACCACGGACGAGCAGTACTTC
CDR3: CAWSVTSGRTTDEQYF

D: TRBD1
length: 13
size: .
V: TRBV3-1/TRBV3-2
J: TRBJ1-2
DNA: TGTGCCAGCAGCCAAAGGGGGCCCCGGGGCTACACCTTC
CDR3: CASSQRGPRGYTF

D: TRBD1
length: 14
size: .
V: TRBV20-1
J: TRBJ1-2
DNA: TGCAGTGCTAGTGGGCTACAGGGGCCCTATGGCTACACCTTC
CDR3: CSASGLQGPYGYTF

D: .
length: 13
size: once
V: TRBV30
J: TRBJ1-2
DNA: TGTGCCTGGAGTAGTAAGGTGACGGGAGGCTACACCTTC
CDR3: CAWSSKVTGGYTF

D: .
length: 14
size: .
V: TRBV30
J: TRBJ2-1
DNA: TGTGCCTGTTACCCTTCGAGCTCCTACAATGAGCAGTTCTTC
CDR3: CACYPSSSYNEQFF

D: TRBD1
length: 14
size: few
V: TRBV24-1
J: TRBJ2-1
DNA: TGTGCCACCAGTCCCGGGACAGGGCGCGATGAGCAGTTCTTC
CDR3: CATSPGTGRDEQFF

D: .
length: 15
size: once
V: TRBV4-1
J: TRBJ1-6
DNA: TGCGCCAGCAGCCAAGCCGCCAGTTATAATTCACCCCTCCACTTT
CDR3: CASSQAASYNSPLHF

D: .
length: 18
size: .
V: TRBV5-4
J: TRBJ1-3
DNA: TGTGCCAGCAGCTTTAAGGTCGGGGGGCTCCCATCTGGAAACACCATATATTTT
CDR3: CASSFKVGGLPSGNTIYF

D: .
length: 12
size: .
V: TRBV20-1
J: TRBJ2-5
DNA: TGCAGTGCTAGTACCCGGGAAGAGACCCAGTACTTC
CDR3: CSASTREETQYF

D: .
length: 13
size: .
V: TRBV6-5
J: TRBJ1-2
DNA: TGTGCCAGCATCCAGGAGACAGTCTATGGCTACACCTTC
CDR3: CASIQETVYGYTF

D: .
length: 15
size: once
V: TRBV7-6
J: TRBJ2-2
DNA: TGTGCCAGCAGCTTGAAGTTAGAAAGCACCGGGGAGCTGTTTTTT
CDR3: CASSLKLESTGELFF

D: .
length: 13
size: .
V: TRBV11-3
J: TRBJ2-7
DNA: TGTGCCAGCAGCTCGGAAGGCAGGTACGAGCAGTACTTC
CDR3: CASSSEGRYEQYF

D: .
length: 15
size: .
V: TRBV9
J: TRBJ2-3
DNA: TGTGCCAGCAGCCTCGCCGGGGGACGAGCAGATACGCAGTATTTT
CDR3: CASSLAGGRADTQYF

D: .
length: 15
size: .
V: TRBV5-8
J: TRBJ1-5
DNA: TGTGCCAGCAGCTTCCTGGCGGTTGACAATCAGCCCCAGCATTTT
CDR3: CASSFLAVDNQPQHF

D: .
length: 12
size: .
V: TRBV2
J: TRBJ1-5
DNA: TGTGCCAGCAGCAGAAACAATCAGCCCCAGCATTTT
CDR3: CASSRNNQPQHF

D: .
length: 16
size: once
V: TRBV21-1
J: TRBJ1-4
DNA: TGTGCCAGCAAACAGGCGCCGAACACAACTAATGAAAAACTGTTTTTT
CDR3: CASKQAPNTTNEKLFF

D: .
length: 14
size: once
V: TRBV6-5
J: TRBJ2-2
DNA: TGTGCCAGCAGCCGCGTCCAGGAGGGTAGGGAGCTGTTTTTT
CDR3: CASSRVQEGRELFF

D: TRBD2
length: 15
size: .
V: TRBV11-2
J: TRBJ2-1
DNA: TGTGCCAGCAGCTTAGGACCGGGAGGGGGGAGTGAGCAGTTCTTC
CDR3: CASSLGPGGGSEQFF

D: .
length: 16
size: once
V: TRBV4-1
J: TRBJ1-3
DNA: TGCGCCAGCAGCCAGGAAACAGGTCTCTCTGGAAACACCATATATTTT
CDR3: CASSQETGLSGNTIYF

D: TRBD1
length: 14
size: .
V: TRBV9
J: TRBJ2-1
DNA: TGTGCCAGCAGCGTCGGGACAGGGTGGGATGAGCAGTTCTTC
CDR3: CASSVGTGWDEQFF

D: TRBD2
length: 14
size: .
V: TRBV4-3
J: TRBJ2-5
DNA: TGCGCCAGCAGCCAACTAGCGGGAGAAGAGACCCAGTACTTC
CDR3: CASSQLAGEETQYF

D: .
length: 14
size: .
V: TRBV6-6
J: TRBJ2-1
DNA: TGTGCCAGCAGTTACGCCAATATGAGGAATGAGCAGTTCTTC
CDR3: CASSYANMRNEQFF

D: .
length: 20
size: .
V: TRBV11-3
J: TRBJ2-6
DNA: TGTGCCAGCAGCCCTCGACCGTTGCTGGGGACAAACTCTGGGGCCAACGTCCTGACTTTC
CDR3: CASSPRPLLGTNSGANVLTF

D: .
length: 13
size: .
V: TRBV5-1
J: TRBJ2-1
DNA: TGCGCCAGCAGCTTGACAGGGAGTAATGAGCAGTTCTTC
CDR3: CASSLTGSNEQFF

D: TRBD1
length: 14
size: .
V: TRBV4-1
J: TRBJ2-7
DNA: TGCGCCAGCAGCTCGCGTACAGGGGGCGTCGAGCAGTACTTC
CDR3: CASSSRTGGVEQYF

D: TRBD2
length: 17
size: few
V: TRBV7-9
J: TRBJ2-1
DNA: TGTGCCAGCAGCTTATTGGTGGGACTAGCGGGAGATAATGAGCAGTTCTTC
CDR3: CASSLLVGLAGDNEQFF

D: .
length: 14
size: .
V: TRBV7-9
J: TRBJ1-2
DNA: TGTGCCAGCAGACCGACAGGTGACAGCTATGGCTACACCTTC
CDR3: CASRPTGDSYGYTF

D: TRBD1
length: 19
size: .
V: TRBV9
J: TRBJ2-2
DNA: TGTGCCAGCAGCGTCTACCTCGGGACAGGGGAATTCAACACCGGGGAGCTGTTTTTT
CDR3: CASSVYLGTGEFNTGELFF

D: .
length: 15
size: .
V: TRBV6-2/TRBV6-3
J: TRBJ2-5
DNA: TGTGCCAGCAGTTACACTGACTACTCCCAAGAGACCCAGTACTTC
CDR3: CASSYTDYSQETQYF

D: TRBD1
length: 16
size: .
V: TRBV11-3
J: TRBJ2-1
DNA: TGTGCCAGCAGCCCACAGGACAGGGCCTCCTACAATGAGCAGTTCTTC
CDR3: CASSPQDRASYNEQFF